These T cell receptor beta chains were read from a single sample in a study of blood T cell repertoires in COVID-19. Sequencing used immunoSEQ multiplex PCR; TCRdb keeps in-frame clones, though not all of them. Of approximately 440,000 clones listed, 90% were seen once; the top ten hold 0.6%. Source material: PBMCs or T cells enriched from blood (not recorded which). The receptor source for this set is a man between 18 and 35 years old who had recovered from COVID-19. The CDR3 runs from the conserved cysteine through the conserved F or W. The order of the fields is J gene, V gene, clone size, D gene, CDR3 DNA, CDR3 protein. A D gene is named only where the DNA matches it firmly. Size is stated for part of the rows, as once, few or many counts, or as a class when the clone is expanded.

J gene: TRBJ2-2; V gene: TRBV5-1; clone size: NA; D gene: TRBD2; CDR3 DNA: TGCGCCAGCTCTCTAAGCGGGGTAAACACCGGGGAGCTGTTTTTT; CDR3 protein: CASSLSGVNTGELFF
J gene: TRBJ2-1; V gene: TRBV5-4; clone size: NA; D gene: TRBD1; CDR3 DNA: TGTGCCAGCAGCTTGGGGACAGGGGCCTACAATGAGCAGTTCTTC; CDR3 protein: CASSLGTGAYNEQFF
J gene: TRBJ2-3; V gene: TRBV7-2; clone size: few; D gene: NA; CDR3 DNA: TGTGCCAGCAGCCCGAGAGATACGCAGTATTTT; CDR3 protein: CASSPRDTQYF
J gene: TRBJ1-5; V gene: TRBV3-1/TRBV3-2; clone size: once; D gene: TRBD1; CDR3 DNA: TGTGCCAGCAGCCAAGATGGGACAGGGGATCCCCAAATGACCCAGCATTTT; CDR3 protein: CASSQDGTGDPQMTQHF
J gene: TRBJ1-2; V gene: TRBV16; clone size: NA; D gene: NA; CDR3 DNA: TGTGCCAGCAGCCATCTCCAAGCTTATGGCTACACCTTC; CDR3 protein: CASSHLQAYGYTF
J gene: TRBJ2-7; V gene: TRBV6-2/TRBV6-3; clone size: NA; D gene: NA; CDR3 DNA: TGTGCCAGCAGCATTAGGGGCCTCTTCGAGCAGTACTTC; CDR3 protein: CASSIRGLFEQYF
J gene: TRBJ1-6; V gene: TRBV30; clone size: NA; D gene: NA; CDR3 DNA: TGTGCCTGGAGAGAAAGGGGTCTGAGAAACTATAATTCACCCCTCCACTTT; CDR3 protein: CAWRERGLRNYNSPLHF
J gene: TRBJ2-1; V gene: TRBV4-1; clone size: NA; D gene: TRBD1; CDR3 DNA: TGCGCCAGCAGCCCCGGGACAGGGCCATGGAATGAGCAGTTCTTC; CDR3 protein: CASSPGTGPWNEQFF
J gene: TRBJ2-1; V gene: TRBV27; clone size: NA; D gene: NA; CDR3 DNA: TGTGCCAGCAGTTTAGGGCTAGCGAACAATGAGCAGTTCTTC; CDR3 protein: CASSLGLANNEQFF
J gene: TRBJ2-7; V gene: TRBV6-4; clone size: NA; D gene: TRBD1; CDR3 DNA: TGTGCCAGGGGACAGAGCTCCTACGAGCAGTACTTC; CDR3 protein: CARGQSSYEQYF
J gene: TRBJ2-7; V gene: TRBV4-1; clone size: NA; D gene: NA; CDR3 DNA: TGCGCCAGCAGCCCGGGACTCCTGGGATCCGAGCAGTACTTC; CDR3 protein: CASSPGLLGSEQYF
J gene: TRBJ1-6; V gene: TRBV5-1; clone size: few; D gene: TRBD1; CDR3 DNA: TGCGCCAGCAGCTCATCGACAGGGAACTATAATTCACCCCTCCACTTT; CDR3 protein: CASSSSTGNYNSPLHF
J gene: TRBJ1-1; V gene: TRBV29-1; clone size: NA; D gene: NA; CDR3 DNA: TGCAGCGTTGCTTCTACCATGAACACTGAAGCTTTCTTT; CDR3 protein: CSVASTMNTEAFF
J gene: TRBJ1-4; V gene: TRBV12-3/TRBV12-4; clone size: NA; D gene: TRBD1; CDR3 DNA: TGTGCCTCCCGGGGGTCAGGGGGGGAAAAACTGTTTTTT; CDR3 protein: CASRGSGGEKLFF
J gene: TRBJ1-2; V gene: TRBV12-3/TRBV12-4; clone size: NA; D gene: TRBD1; CDR3 DNA: TGTGCCAGCAGTTGGGACAGGGGCCATGGCTACACCTTC; CDR3 protein: CASSWDRGHGYTF
J gene: TRBJ2-1; V gene: TRBV7-3; clone size: NA; D gene: TRBD2; CDR3 DNA: TGTGCCAGCAGCCCGGGACTAGCGGGATGGGTGGAATCCTACAATGAGCAGTTCTTC; CDR3 protein: CASSPGLAGWVESYNEQFF
J gene: TRBJ1-1; V gene: TRBV7-9; clone size: NA; D gene: NA; CDR3 DNA: TGTGCCAGCAGCCCTACCGACAGTCCTGAAGCTTTCTTT; CDR3 protein: CASSPTDSPEAFF
J gene: TRBJ1-2; V gene: TRBV3-1/TRBV3-2; clone size: NA; D gene: TRBD1; CDR3 DNA: TGTGCCAGCAGCCACCCAGGGACAGGGGGCTCTGGCTACACCTTC; CDR3 protein: CASSHPGTGGSGYTF
J gene: TRBJ1-4; V gene: TRBV9; clone size: NA; D gene: NA; CDR3 DNA: TGTGCCAGCAGCGTGGGCGGGAGCGCACGTGAAAAACTGTTTTTT; CDR3 protein: CASSVGGSAREKLFF
J gene: TRBJ2-3; V gene: TRBV29-1; clone size: NA; D gene: TRBD2; CDR3 DNA: TGCAGCGTTGCAGGGGGACTAGCGGGAGGAGATACGCAGTATTTT; CDR3 protein: CSVAGGLAGGDTQYF
J gene: TRBJ2-3; V gene: TRBV27; clone size: NA; D gene: TRBD2; CDR3 DNA: TGTGCCAGCAGCGGGACTAGCGCCTACACAGATACGCAGTATTTT; CDR3 protein: CASSGTSAYTDTQYF
J gene: TRBJ1-2; V gene: TRBV4-1; clone size: NA; D gene: NA; CDR3 DNA: TGCGCCAGCAGCCAAGACCGGGCGGGCTATGGCTACACCTTC; CDR3 protein: CASSQDRAGYGYTF